Below are 11 T cell receptor beta chains sequenced from a single sample in a study of blood T cell repertoires in COVID-19. TCRdb's table, derived via immunoSEQ multiplex PCR, lists solely in-frame clones and lacks some. The sample comprises under 200,000 clones, approximately 84% of which are singletons, and around 2.7% rests with the top ten. Sequenced material: peripheral blood. Every receptor here comes from a woman of 80 years or more with COVID-19, enrolled during active disease.

V usage is TRBV7-9 and J usage is TRBJ2-7; 8 bases agree with TRBD1. The CDR3 runs to 13 residues. V was pared by 5 bases and J by 6 bases, with 6 bases of the junction left unmatched. The germline V gene has CDR1 SEHNR and CDR2 FQNEAQ (reference sequence). The CDR3 sequence: CASSTLDRGEQYF. DNA of the CDR3: TGTGCCAGCAGCACCTTAGACAGGGGCGAGCAGTACTTC.

The J gene is TRBJ1-2, the V gene TRBV12-3 or TRBV12-4; D not certain. Deletions cut 3 bases from V and 8 bases from J, with 7 bases between. The CDR3 is made up of 11 amino acids. CDR3 loop: CASSLSWGYTF. DNA for the CDR3: TGTGCCAGCAGTTTGAGTTGGGGCTACACCTTC.

This sequence joins TRBV28 and TRBJ1-1, with no clear D. CDR1 and CDR2 from the germline V gene are MDHEN and SYDVKM. This CDR3 contains 12 residues. The V end lost 4 bases, the J end lost 1 base, and 4 bases lay between the germline ends. The CDR3 coding sequence is TGTGCCAGCAGTTACAGGAACACTGAAGCTTTCTTT. Its translation is CASSYRNTEAFF. Looking up the rest from reference TRBV28 and TRBJ1-1 gives the full variable domain: DVKVTQSSRYLVKRTGEKVFLECVQDMDHENMFWYRQDPGLGLRLIYFSYDVKMKEKGDIPEGYSVSREKKERFSLILESASTNQTSMYLCASSYRNTEAFFGQGTRLTVV.

The chain combines TRBV30 with TRBJ2-1; a weak D match, TRBD1 (7 bases). Germline V gives CDR1 GTSNPN, CDR2 SVGIG (reference sequence). The ends were cut back, 4 bases at V and 3 bases at J, with 16 bases in the middle. The CDR3 length is 15 residues. The CDR3 protein is CAWNAWGDSYNEQFF. The CDR3 DNA follows: TGTGCCTGGAACGCCTGGGGGGACAGCTACAATGAGCAGTTCTTC.

The rearrangement links TRBV5-1 to TRBJ2-1; D may be TRBD2 (6 bases). The CDR3 sequence is 14 residues long. Germline-derived CDR1 and CDR2 are SGHRS and YFSETQ. V shed 0 bases and J shed 9 bases, with 13 bases lying between them. Here the CDR3 reads CASSLAVTRSEQFF. CDR3 bases: TGCGCCAGCAGCTTGGCCGTGACTAGGTCTGAGCAGTTCTTC.

V gene TRBV11-1 combines with J gene TRBJ2-7, with D maybe TRBD1 (5 bases). The CDR3 covers 13 residues. The ends were cut back, 5 bases at V and 3 bases at J, with 11 bases in the middle. The germline V gene encodes CDR1 SGHAT and CDR2 FQDESV (reference sequence). CDR3 bases: TGTGCCAGCAGCCTCGGACAACGCTACGAGCAGTACTTC. This gives the protein CASSLGQRYEQYF.

The rearrangement links TRBV7-2 to TRBJ2-7; a possible D gene is TRBD2 (6 bases). Germline assignment: CDR1 SGHTA and CDR2 FQGNSA. The length of the CDR3 is 12 residues. Trimming stripped 5 bases from V and 4 bases from J, with 9 bases between. This CDR3 reads CASSHRGYEQYF. Here the CDR3 DNA reads TGTGCCAGCAGCCACCGGGGGTACGAGCAGTACTTC. The variable domain in full, with the rest retrieved from reference TRBV7-2 and TRBJ2-7, is GAGVSQSPSNKVTEKGKDVELRCDPISGHTALYWYRQSLGQGLEFLIYFQGNSAPDKSGLPSDRFSAERTGGSVSTLTIQRTQQEDSAVYLCASSHRGYEQYFGPGTRLTVT.

This clone has a handful of counts. V usage is TRBV2 and J usage is TRBJ1-2; 9 bases are a match to TRBD1. J lost 3 bases, V lost 6 bases, and 5 bases had no gene match. Germline CDR1 and CDR2: SNHLY and FYNNEI. This CDR3 contains 14 residues. CDR3 sequence: CASRADRGYYGYTF. CDR3 bases: TGTGCCAGCAGGGCTGACAGGGGGTACTATGGCTACACCTTC.

The chain has TRBV3-1 (or the pseudogene TRBV3-2) and TRBJ2-3; TRBD2 agrees at 7 bases. This CDR3 comprises 16 residues. Per the germline V gene, CDR1 is LGHDT and CDR2 is YNNKEL (reference sequence). Losses at the gene ends were 2 bases for V and 3 bases for J; bases not matched to a gene: 8. The CDR3 DNA sequence: TGTGCCAGCAGCCAACCCCGACTAGCCGGGACAGATACGCAGTATTTT. The encoded protein is CASSQPRLAGTDTQYF.

The chain joins TRBV9 to TRBJ2-2; maybe TRBD1 (6 bases). The germline CDR1 and CDR2 sequences are SGDLS and YYNGEE. The CDR3 runs to 14 residues. V lost 5 bases to trimming and J lost 1 base, with 9 bases between them. Here the CDR3 DNA reads TGTGCCAGCAGGGACAGAGTGAACACCGGGGAGCTGTTTTTT. Protein product: CASRDRVNTGELFF.

The V and J genes are TRBV11-3 and TRBJ1-1, with a weak D call TRBD1 (5 bases). Germline V gene sequence: CDR1 SGHNT, CDR2 YENEEA. Trimming removed 8 bases at V and 5 bases at J, with 21 bases between. The CDR3 length is 15 residues. The CDR3 reads CASAAGGLEYTEAFF. As DNA, the CDR3 is TGTGCCAGCGCAGCCGGGGGGTTGGAATATACTGAAGCTTTCTTT.